These 10 T cell receptor beta chains originate from one sample sequenced in a study of regulatory T cells in long-lasting Graves disease. Arm-PCR of CDR3 regions and iRepertoire HTBI primers were the basis on which TCR beta libraries were built. From the multiplex PCR reads, TCRdb called clonotypes with MiXCR, one entry per CDR3 protein. Among roughly 610,000 distinct CDR3 sequences listed, around 15% were seen once. Time point in this sample: newly diagnosed GD, antithyroid drugs for less than 3 months. The TCR library was made from RNA that had been extracted from PBMCs in TRIzol. A further study also used this sample, focusing on T cells in Graves' hyperthyroidism and ophthalmopathy.

Here the sequenced sample was peripheral blood mononuclear cells (PBMCs), taken at new diagnosis, from a patient treated with antithyroid drugs. All receptors derive from a woman aged 30 to 39 with Graves disease.

The chain has TRBV20-1 and TRBJ2-7; a weak D match, TRBD1 (6 bases). The ends were cut back, 5 bases at V and 1 base at J, with 18 bases in the middle. CDR3 length: 15 amino acids. The germline V gene encodes CDR1 DFQATT and CDR2 SNEGSKA (reference sequence). The CDR3 DNA reads as TGCAGTGCTCCCGACACAGGGACGGGTTCCTACGAGCAGTACTTC. Protein sequence: CSAPDTGTGSYEQYF.

The chain is built from TRBV27 and TRBJ2-3; D unresolved. CDR3 size: 17 residues. V gave up 5 bases and J gave up 3 bases, with 21 bases separating them. Per the germline V gene, CDR1 is MNHEY and CDR2 is SMNVEV (reference sequence). CDR3 region: CASSPTYAISPTDTQYF. CDR3 nucleotide sequence: TGTGCCAGCAGTCCCACGTATGCCATCTCGCCGACAGATACGCAGTATTTT.

This clonotype was recorded at least ten times. The rearrangement uses TRBV3-1 and TRBJ1-1; the D is unclear. Between the trimmed V and J ends, which lost 3 bases and 3 bases, there was a span of 5 bases. The CDR3 loop spans 12 amino acids. CDR1 is LGHDT and CDR2 is YNNKEL in the germline V gene (reference sequence). This CDR3 reads CASSQSHTEAFF. In DNA, the CDR3 is TGTGCCAGCAGCCAGAGTCACACTGAAGCTTTCTTT.

This clonotype was recorded many times. The J gene is TRBJ2-7, the V gene TRBV6-1; weak D call: TRBD1 (5 bases). Trimming took off 6 bases at V and 2 bases at J, with 11 bases between the two ends. The length of the CDR3 is 13 residues. Germline values: CDR1 MNHNS, CDR2 SASEGT. DNA of the CDR3: TGTGCCAGCAGGCAGGGAACCCCCTACGAGCAGTACTTC. Encoded protein: CASRQGTPYEQYF.

The table lists this clonotype with a few counts. The chain has TRBV6-1 and TRBJ2-3; no definite D call. V was pared by 5 bases and J by 2 bases, with 20 bases between. This CDR3 region has 17 residues. From germline, CDR1 is MNHNS and CDR2 SASEGT. CDR3 amino acids: CASSPIHLGTSTDTQYF. For the CDR3, the DNA is TGTGCCAGCAGTCCCATTCATCTTGGCACTTCCACAGATACGCAGTATTTT.

This clonotype has a handful of counts. The genes are TRBV7-2 and TRBJ2-1, with TRBD2 identical over 16 bases. This CDR3 contains 20 residues. Looked up from germline, CDR1 is SGHTA and CDR2 is FQGNSA. V shed 1 base and J 7 bases; nucleotides not matched to a gene: 13. In DNA, the CDR3 is TGTGCCAGCAGCTTAGTGCGGCTGATTGGGACTAGCGGGAGGGTGAATGAGCAGTTCTTC. Translation gives CASSLVRLIGTSGRVNEQFF.

V and J are TRBV7-8 and TRBJ1-1; TRBD1 is a possible D gene (5 bases). Germline-derived CDR1 and CDR2 are SGHVS and FQNEAQ. Trimming took off 8 bases at V and 0 bases at J, with 13 bases between the two ends. This CDR3 spans 14 amino acids. The DNA for the CDR3 is TGTGCCAGCGTTTCGGGGACGGTGAACACTGAAGCTTTCTTT. This gives the protein CASVSGTVNTEAFF.

The rearrangement uses TRBV30 and TRBJ1-4, with TRBD1 as a possible D gene (5 bases). V was clipped by 4 bases and J by 0 bases, with 15 bases between them. CDR3 size: 16 residues. CDR1 and CDR2 from the germline V gene are GTSNPN and SVGIG (reference sequence). Here the CDR3 DNA reads TGTGCCTGGACTTCCGCGGGGGGAGCAACTAATGAAAAACTGTTTTTT. This codes for CAWTSAGGATNEKLFF.

In its sample, this clonotype was seen a few times. This chain joins TRBV19 and TRBJ1-1, with D uncertain. The CDR3 is made up of 12 amino acids. The germline V and J ends were trimmed by 8 bases and 4 bases, with 11 bases remaining between them. Looked up from germline, CDR1 is LNHDA and CDR2 is SQIVND (reference sequence). CDR3 sequence (DNA): TGTGCCAGTTATACATGGGGCACTGAAGCTTTCTTT. Translation gives CASYTWGTEAFF. The complete variable domain, with remaining parts taken from reference TRBV19 and TRBJ1-1, reads DGGITQSPKYLFRKEGQNVTLSCEQNLNHDAMYWYRQDPGQGLRLIYYSQIVNDFQKGDIAEGYSVSREKKESFPLTVTSAQKNPTAFYLCASYTWGTEAFFGQGTRLTVV.

This clonotype has at least ten counts. V and J are TRBV2 and TRBJ2-7; no reliable D call. V lost 3 bases, J lost 3 bases, and 6 bases lay in between. The germline V gene encodes CDR1 SNHLY and CDR2 FYNNEI. The CDR3 extends over 12 amino acids. The CDR3 region is CASSDRYYEQYF. The CDR3 DNA is TGTGCCAGCAGTGACAGATACTACGAGCAGTACTTC.